These 16 T cell receptor beta chains were sequenced from one sample in a study of T cell responses to AZD1222 COVID-19 vaccine. This table comes from immunoSEQ multiplex PCR, and its TCRdb copy is limited to in-frame clones, with some not included. The table lists 140,000 to 150,000 clones, roughly 92% of them singletons. The sequencing used peripheral blood, collected on day 0 of AZD1222 vaccination. The receptors were sampled from an adult in good health.

Only one count was recorded for this clone. The rearrangement links TRBV9 to TRBJ1-6; D remains unclear. This CDR3 comprises 13 residues. Trimming took off 1 base at V and 13 bases at J, with 12 bases between the two ends. Germline CDR1 reads SGDLS; CDR2 reads YYNGEE. The CDR3: CASSVWGGSPLHF. The CDR3 region has the DNA TGTGCCAGCAGCGTATGGGGAGGTTCCCCCCTCCACTTT.

The chain has TRBV20-1 and TRBJ2-7, with TRBD1 as a possible D gene (5 bases). V shed 3 bases and J shed 5 bases, with 17 bases lying between them. Germline assignment: CDR1 DFQATT and CDR2 SNEGSKA (reference sequence). CDR3 size: 14 residues. This CDR3 is CSASRQGGVDEQYF. CDR3 sequence (DNA): TGCAGTGCTAGTAGGCAGGGTGGTGTCGACGAGCAGTACTTC.

CDR3: CASSSRDRHTEAFF. The CDR3 DNA is TGTGCCAGCAGCTCCCGGGACAGGCACACTGAAGCTTTCTTT. The V and J genes are TRBV11-2 and TRBJ1-1; 8 bases line up with TRBD1. Trimming took 4 bases from V and 3 from J; bases not matched to a gene: 4. There are 14 residues in the CDR3. Per germline, CDR1 SGHAT and CDR2 FQNNGV.

This clone has only one observation. The V and J genes are TRBV5-6 and TRBJ1-6; D not certain. CDR3 length: 12 amino acids. Germline-derived CDR1 and CDR2 are SGHDT and YYEEEE. V gave up 4 bases and J gave up 9 bases, with 8 bases separating them. The CDR3 nucleotides are TGTGCCAGCAGCCGAGCAGGTTCACCCCTCCACTTT. It specifies CASSRAGSPLHF.

The V and J genes are TRBV2 and TRBJ1-5; D unclear. V was trimmed by 4 bases and J by 3 bases, leaving 13 bases between them. This CDR3 spans 15 amino acids. CDR1 SNHLY and CDR2 FYNNEI come from the germline V gene. For the CDR3, the DNA is TGTGCCAGCAGTGGGGGAATCGGCCTCAATCAGCCCCAGCATTTT. Protein: CASSGGIGLNQPQHF.

The chain carries TRBV28 and TRBJ1-2; 7 bases align to TRBD1. Trimming cost V 5 bases and J 3 bases; bases outside gene matches: 18. The CDR3 is made up of 18 amino acids. Per germline, CDR1 MDHEN and CDR2 SYDVKM. The CDR3 loop reads CASSPPLIGGGADYGYTF. As DNA, the CDR3 is TGTGCCAGCAGTCCCCCGCTTATAGGAGGGGGCGCGGACTATGGCTACACCTTC.

Comment on this clone: Within the sample, other DNA sequences also encode this same CDR3. V gene TRBV7-3 combines with J gene TRBJ1-1; 7 bases agree with TRBD1. Germline CDR1 and CDR2: SGHTA and FQGTGA. This CDR3 has 13 amino acids. V gave up 8 bases and J gave up 1 base; unmatched junction bases: 4. The CDR3 coding sequence is TGTGCCAGCGGCAGGGACAGGAACACTGAAGCTTTCTTT. This sequence encodes CASGRDRNTEAFF.

The chain combines TRBV2 with TRBJ1-4; D might be TRBD1 (6 bases). The CDR3 has 15 amino acids. Trimming removed 6 bases at V and 7 bases at J, with 18 bases between. Germline CDR1 reads SNHLY; CDR2 reads FYNNEI. The CDR3 is CASRSRQVFGEKLFF. CDR3 DNA: TGTGCCAGCAGATCCCGACAGGTCTTCGGTGAAAAACTGTTTTTT.

The chain uses TRBV6-5 and TRBJ2-7; 8 bases align to TRBD1. Losses at the gene ends were 7 bases for V and 3 bases for J; bases not matched to a gene: 5. This CDR3 has 13 amino acids. The V gene's germline CDR1 is MNHEY and CDR2 SVGAGI. CDR3 DNA sequence: TGTGCCAGCACCGGACAGGGAAGCTACGAGCAGTACTTC. This sequence encodes CASTGQGSYEQYF.

The rearrangement uses TRBV3-1 (or the pseudogene TRBV3-2) and TRBJ1-1, with 7 positions matching TRBD1. This CDR3 region has 15 residues. Unmatched junction bases numbered 6, after V lost 4 bases and J lost 1 base. CDR1 LGHDT and CDR2 YNNKEL come from the germline V gene (reference sequence). CDR3 coding DNA: TGTGCCAGCAGCCCCCGGGGACAGCCGAACACTGAAGCTTTCTTT. Amino acid sequence: CASSPRGQPNTEAFF.

The rearrangement uses TRBV5-1 and TRBJ2-7, with no clear D. The CDR3 is 12 amino acids. Germline assignment: CDR1 SGHRS and CDR2 YFSETQ. V was shortened by 0 bases and J by 9 bases, with 10 bases between the two germline ends. In nucleotides, the CDR3 is TGCGCCAGCAGCTTGGAGTGGAAAGTGCAGTACTTC. It yields the protein CASSLEWKVQYF.

The chain uses TRBV30 and TRBJ1-2; D not certain. Germline V CDR1 and CDR2: GTSNPN, SVGIG (reference sequence). Trimming removed 3 bases at V and 4 bases at J, with 12 bases between. The CDR3 has 13 amino acids. The CDR3, as DNA: TGTGCCTGGAGAATTTTGTTGGGCTATGGCTACACCTTC. Amino acids: CAWRILLGYGYTF.

The J gene is TRBJ1-2, the V gene TRBV9, with no clear D. This CDR3 has 12 amino acids. The germline V gene has CDR1 SGDLS and CDR2 YYNGEE. The V end lost 6 bases, the J end lost 4 bases, and 10 bases lay between the germline ends. In DNA, the CDR3 is TGTGCCAGCAAACAGAGCAGCTATGGCTACACCTTC. Protein: CASKQSSYGYTF.

V is TRBV4-1 and J is TRBJ2-1; 8 nucleotides match TRBD1. The CDR3 consists of 15 residues. V was clipped by 4 bases and J by 2 bases; unmatched bases: 4. The germline V gene has CDR1 MGHRA and CDR2 YSYEKL. CDR3 in amino acids: CASSRDRGAYNEQFF. CDR3 bases: TGCGCCAGCAGCCGCGACAGGGGTGCCTACAATGAGCAGTTCTTC.

The rearrangement uses TRBV21-1 and TRBJ1-5; the D call in the table, TRBD1, was not verified against the DNA. TRBV21-1 is designated a pseudogene. The CDR3 loop spans 16 amino acids. CDR3 nucleotide sequence: TGTGCCAGCAGCACCTCCGAAGGGACAGGGGATCAGCCCCAGCATTTT. Its translation is CASSTSEGTGDQPQHF.

V usage is TRBV9 and J usage is TRBJ1-1, with D possibly being TRBD1 (6 bases). This CDR3 spans 13 amino acids. The V gene lost 4 bases and the J gene lost 12 bases, with 19 bases spanning the gap. Germline-derived CDR1 and CDR2 are SGDLS and YYNGEE. DNA of the CDR3: TGTGCCAGCAGCCCCTTTTCGCAGGGGATAACTTTCTTT. This codes for CASSPFSQGITFF. Together with reference TRBV9 and TRBJ1-1, the CDR3 gives the full variable domain: DSGVTQTPKHLITATGQRVTLRCSPRSGDLSVYWYQQSLDQGLQFLIQYYNGEERAKGNILERFSAQQFPDLHSELNLSSLELGDSALYFCASSPFSQGITFFGQGTRLTVV.